These 27 T cell receptor beta chains share one sample of origin, sequenced in a study of blood T cell repertoires in COVID-19. Produced via immunoSEQ multiplex PCR; TCRdb's table is partial and in-frame only. This table has about 47,000 clones, approximately 78% appearing once. The material sequenced was peripheral blood. The receptors here all came from a human donor with acute or convalescent COVID-19. The donor label of this sample is uncertain.

The chain carries TRBV7-9 and TRBJ2-5, with D perhaps matching TRBD2 (7 bases). Germline values: CDR1 SEHNR, CDR2 FQNEAQ (reference sequence). CDR3 length: 13 amino acids. Trimming cost V 7 bases and J 2 bases, with 11 bases left between them. CDR3 amino acids: CASNRGAQETQYF. The CDR3 DNA reads as TGTGCCAGCAACCGGGGGGCGCAAGAGACCCAGTACTTC.

This clone was observed a single time. The chain is built from TRBV28 and TRBJ2-3, with 11 bases fitting TRBD2. The CDR3 loop spans 18 amino acids. V dropped 7 bases and J dropped 0; count of bases not matched to a gene: 12. Germline V lookup: CDR1 MDHEN, CDR2 SYDVKM. CDR3 sequence (DNA): TGTGCCAGCAAACCTATCGGGACTAGCGGCCTGAGCACAGATACGCAGTATTTT. This encodes CASKPIGTSGLSTDTQYF.

This chain joins TRBV11-2 and TRBJ2-1; tentatively, D is TRBD2 (6 bases). The CDR3 consists of 16 residues. Trimming pared 4 bases from V and 4 bases from J, leaving 17 bases between. Germline-derived CDR1 and CDR2 are SGHAT and FQNNGV. CDR3: CASSWGTPLGYNEQFF. CDR3 nucleotide sequence: TGTGCCAGCAGCTGGGGGACTCCTTTGGGGTACAATGAGCAGTTCTTC. The variable domain in full, with the rest retrieved from reference TRBV11-2 and TRBJ2-1, is EAGVAQSPRYKIIEKRQSVAFWCNPISGHATLYWYQQILGQGPKLLIQFQNNGVVDDSQLPKDRFSAERLKGVDSTLKIQPAKLEDSAVYLCASSWGTPLGYNEQFFGPGTRLTVL.

This rearrangement joins TRBV7-2 to TRBJ1-6, with TRBD1 matching 9 bases. The CDR3 is 15 residues long. V gave up 0 bases and J gave up 9 bases; unmatched junction bases: 3. CDR1 is SGHTA and CDR2 is FQGNSA in the germline V gene. In DNA, the CDR3 is TGTGCCAGCAGCTTAGCCACAGGGGGCGTTTCACCCCTCCACTTT. Its translation is CASSLATGGVSPLHF.

The CDR3 here is CASSFVRWGLAGPYEQYF. The CDR3 DNA is TGTGCCAGCAGCTTTGTCCGTTGGGGACTAGCGGGTCCCTACGAGCAGTACTTC. This sequence joins TRBV7-8 and TRBJ2-7, with TRBD2 matching 12 bases. V shed 3 bases and J 2 bases; nucleotides not matched to a gene: 11. Germline V lookup: CDR1 SGHVS, CDR2 FQNEAQ. The CDR3 sequence is 18 residues long.

The chain carries TRBV10-2 and TRBJ1-2, with 10 bases lining up with TRBD1. After removal of 4 bases from V and 7 bases from J, the junction contained 3 bases not matched to a gene. This CDR3 contains 13 residues. Germline-derived CDR1 and CDR2 are WSHSY and SAAADI. As DNA, the CDR3 is TGCGCCAGCAGTGGACAGGGGGCGGGTGGCTACACCTTC. Protein product: CASSGQGAGGYTF.

J is TRBJ2-1 and V is TRBV2, with D possibly TRBD1 on 6 matching bases. Germline assignment: CDR1 SNHLY and CDR2 FYNNEI. V lost 6 bases, J lost 8 bases, and 14 bases lay in between. CDR3 length: 13 amino acids. The DNA of the CDR3 is TGTGCCAGCAGCGGCGACAGGCCGGATGAGCAGTTCTTC. Translation: CASSGDRPDEQFF.

This rearrangement joins TRBV10-2 to TRBJ2-7; D possibly corresponds to TRBD2 (5 bases). Trimming took off 10 bases at V and 3 bases at J, with 13 bases between the two ends. Germline CDR1 and CDR2: WSHSY and SAAADI. The CDR3 contains 12 residues. DNA for the CDR3: TGCGCCACCGGCCCCCGGGGCTACGAGCAGTACTTC. Amino acid sequence: CATGPRGYEQYF.

The V call is TRBV28, the J call TRBJ1-2; the D gene is possibly TRBD1 (5 bases). The CDR3 contains 14 residues. The V and J ends lost 7 bases and 9 bases respectively, with 21 bases between them. Germline values: CDR1 MDHEN, CDR2 SYDVKM. CDR3 loop: CASMVRSGARSYTF. For the CDR3, the DNA is TGTGCCAGCATGGTTCGCAGTGGGGCTAGGAGCTACACCTTC.

The genes are TRBV3-1 (or the pseudogene TRBV3-2) and TRBJ2-7; D is unresolved. CDR3 length: 13 residues. V lost 1 base to trimming and J lost 7 bases, with 11 bases between them. CDR1 is LGHDT, CDR2 YNNKEL, per germline (reference sequence). The CDR3: CASSQGFTGEQYF. CDR3 in DNA: TGTGCCAGCAGCCAAGGGTTTACGGGTGAGCAGTACTTC.

This sequence joins TRBV7-8 and TRBJ1-6; a possible D gene is TRBD1 (6 bases). CDR3 size: 16 residues. The V gene lost 4 bases and the J gene lost 5 bases, with 15 bases spanning the gap. Germline-derived CDR1 and CDR2 are SGHVS and FQNEAQ. CDR3 sequence: CASSSFSGTNNSPLHF. The CDR3 DNA reads TGTGCCAGCAGCTCGTTTTCCGGGACAAATAATTCACCCCTCCACTTT. Looking up the rest from reference TRBV7-8 and TRBJ1-6 gives the full variable domain: GAGVSQSPRYKVAKRGQDVALRCDPISGHVSLFWYQQALGQGPEFLTYFQNEAQLDKSGLPSDRFFAERPEGSVSTLKIQRTQQEDSAVYLCASSSFSGTNNSPLHFGNGTRLTVT.

The chain couples TRBV5-5 to TRBJ1-3, with unresolved D. V was clipped by 4 bases and J by 3 bases, with 14 bases between them. There are 15 residues in the CDR3. Looked up from germline, CDR1 is SGHKS and CDR2 is YYEKEE (reference sequence). In nucleotides, the CDR3 is TGTGCCAGCAGCCAATCCAACAGTGGTGGAAACACCATATATTTT. It codes for CASSQSNSGGNTIYF.

This clone was counted a few times. The rearrangement links TRBV29-1 to TRBJ1-1; D not certain. Trimming stripped 2 bases from V and 3 bases from J, with 10 bases between. The CDR3 length is 13 residues. Germline V gene lookup returns CDR1 SQVTM and CDR2 ANQGSEA. CDR3 region: CSVEPDADTEAFF. The CDR3 nucleotides are TGCAGCGTTGAACCTGACGCGGACACTGAAGCTTTCTTT.

V gene TRBV11-3 combines with J gene TRBJ1-1, with D maybe TRBD1 (6 bases). Germline lookup yields CDR1 SGHNT and CDR2 YENEEA. This CDR3 has 12 residues. Between the trimmed V and J ends, which lost 4 bases and 14 bases, there was a span of 17 bases. The CDR3 reads CASSSGGPPTFF. The CDR3 region has the DNA TGTGCCAGCAGCTCGGGGGGGCCTCCGACGTTCTTT. Full variable domain (remainder filled in from reference TRBV11-3 and TRBJ1-1): EAGVVQSPRYKIIEKKQPVAFWCNPISGHNTLYWYLQNLGQGPELLIRYENEEAVDDSQLPKDRFSAERLKGVDSTLKIQPAELGDSAVYLCASSSGGPPTFFGQGTRLTVV.

The V gene is TRBV25-1, the J gene TRBJ1-6; weak D call: TRBD1 (6 bases). Trimming shortened V by 3 bases and J by 6 bases, and 9 bases separated the two germline ends. This CDR3 contains 14 residues. Per germline, CDR1 MGHDK and CDR2 SYGVNS. The CDR3 protein is CASSEGHRNSPLHF. The CDR3, as DNA: TGTGCCAGCAGTGAGGGACACCGTAATTCACCCCTCCACTTT.

This chain links TRBV7-2 with TRBJ1-1, with D perhaps TRBD1 (5 bases). The CDR3 covers 14 residues. Germline V CDR1 and CDR2: SGHTA, FQGNSA. Trimming removed 5 bases from V and 0 bases from J, with 10 bases in between. Written as DNA, the CDR3 is TGTGCCAGCAGCCTGCGGGGCCTGAACACTGAAGCTTTCTTT. Its protein product is CASSLRGLNTEAFF.

This clone showed up just a few times. The V gene is TRBV19, the J gene TRBJ2-1, with D possibly being TRBD2 (6 bases). Germline V gene lookup returns CDR1 LNHDA and CDR2 SQIVND (reference sequence). The CDR3 loop spans 14 amino acids. V lost 6 bases and J lost 5, with 14 bases in between. In DNA, the CDR3 is TGTGCCAGTAGACAAGCGGGCCTCAACAATGAGCAGTTCTTC. Translated, it gives CASRQAGLNNEQFF. Full variable domain (rest looked up from reference TRBV19 and TRBJ2-1): DGGITQSPKYLFRKEGQNVTLSCEQNLNHDAMYWYRQDPGQGLRLIYYSQIVNDFQKGDIAEGYSVSREKKESFPLTVTSAQKNPTAFYLCASRQAGLNNEQFFGPGTRLTVL.

The rearrangement links TRBV7-9 to TRBJ2-7, with 9 bases fitting TRBD2. V was pared by 5 bases and J by 3 bases, with 11 bases of the junction left unmatched. This CDR3 comprises 16 residues. From germline, CDR1 is SEHNR and CDR2 FQNEAQ (reference sequence). The CDR3 sequence is CASSTPPTSGIYEQYF. As DNA, the CDR3 is TGTGCCAGCAGCACTCCCCCGACTAGCGGAATCTACGAGCAGTACTTC.

Concerning this clone itself: A junction boundary mismatches the germline segment, possibly from a read error. This chain joins TRBV28 and TRBJ1-2, with TRBD1 matching 7 bases. Germline lookup yields CDR1 MDHEN and CDR2 SYDVKM. CDR3 size: 13 residues. The CDR3 DNA is TGTGCCAGCAGTTTGGAGGGGGCGGCTCGGCCGTCCTTC. This gives the protein CASSLEGAARPSF.

This chain joins TRBV7-2 and TRBJ2-7, with TRBD1 matching over 7 bases. CDR3 length: 15 residues. CDR1 is SGHTA, CDR2 FQGNSA, per germline. Trimming at V came to 1 base and at J to 4 bases, leaving 7 bases not matched to a gene. The CDR3 loop is CASSLEVTGLYEQYF. In DNA, the CDR3 is TGTGCCAGCAGCTTAGAAGTGACAGGGCTATACGAGCAGTACTTC.

This clone was counted at least ten times. The genes are TRBV10-1 and TRBJ2-3; D not resolved. This CDR3 spans 11 amino acids. The V gene's germline CDR1 is WNHNN and CDR2 SYGVQD (reference sequence). The V gene lost 6 bases and the J gene lost 2 bases, with 3 bases spanning the gap. CDR3 loop: CASSLTDTQYF. The CDR3 region has the DNA TGCGCCAGCAGCCTCACAGATACGCAGTATTTT.

V usage is TRBV2 and J usage is TRBJ1-5, with TRBD1 matching over 9 bases. The junction had 6 bases not matched to a gene; V was cut back by 8 bases and J by 7 bases. CDR3 length: 13 amino acids. Per the germline V gene, CDR1 is SNHLY and CDR2 is FYNNEI. The CDR3 sequence is CASLRDRAQPQHF. The CDR3 DNA reads TGTGCCAGCCTTCGGGACAGGGCGCAGCCCCAGCATTTT.

This clone came up a few times. The chain has TRBV14 and TRBJ2-1; no firm D call. V was trimmed by 2 bases and J by 10 bases, leaving 6 bases between them. CDR3 size: 11 residues. In germline, CDR1 is SGHDN, CDR2 FVKESK. CDR3 coding DNA: TGTGCCAGCAGCCAATTTAAAGAGCAGTTCTTC. Translated: CASSQFKEQFF.

The chain recombines TRBV7-2 with TRBJ1-2, with D possibly TRBD1 on 6 matching bases. This CDR3 has 13 amino acids. Germline CDR1 reads SGHTA; CDR2 reads FQGNSA. V lost 4 bases to trimming and J lost 2 bases, with 8 bases between them. The CDR3 here is CASSSQGNYGYTF. In DNA, the CDR3 is TGTGCCAGCAGCTCACAGGGAAACTATGGCTACACCTTC. Full variable domain (missing parts from reference TRBV7-2 and TRBJ1-2): GAGVSQSPSNKVTEKGKDVELRCDPISGHTALYWYRQSLGQGLEFLIYFQGNSAPDKSGLPSDRFSAERTGGSVSTLTIQRTQQEDSAVYLCASSSQGNYGYTFGSGTRLTVV.

The rearrangement links TRBV28 to TRBJ1-4; 10 bases map to TRBD1. The V and J ends lost 6 bases and 2 bases, in that order; junction bases with no gene match: 6. The CDR3 contains 16 residues. The germline V gene has CDR1 MDHEN and CDR2 SYDVKM. The CDR3 spells CASSRTGGGTNEKLFF. The CDR3 DNA follows: TGTGCCAGCAGCCGGACAGGGGGGGGGACTAATGAAAAACTGTTTTTT.

This chain connects TRBV7-9 to TRBJ2-3; 8 positions match TRBD2. Germline V gene lookup returns CDR1 SEHNR and CDR2 FQNEAQ (reference sequence). The V segment lost 2 bases and the J segment 1 base; nucleotides outside the gene matches: 2. CDR3 length: 15 residues. For the CDR3, the DNA is TGTGCCAGCAGCTTAACACTAGCGGGCACAGATACGCAGTATTTT. Its protein product is CASSLTLAGTDTQYF.

In its sample, this clone was seen once. The chain uses TRBV30 and TRBJ1-2, with 7 positions matching TRBD1. The CDR3 runs 15 residues. CDR1 GTSNPN and CDR2 SVGIG come from the germline V gene (reference sequence). V was pared by 0 bases and J by 4 bases, with 8 bases of the junction left unmatched. CDR3 sequence: CAWSVQRGPGYGYTF. DNA for the CDR3: TGTGCCTGGAGTGTACAAAGGGGGCCGGGCTATGGCTACACCTTC.